This TCR beta chain was sequenced during a study of cytomegalovirus exposure and HLA in healthy donors. The assay was immunoSEQ multiplex PCR, and TCRdb's table has in-frame clones only and misses some. This sample has about 160,000 clones, with roughly 90% found just once. The study, taken as a whole, reports: It was reported that the classifier diagnosed cytomegalovirus status with high specificity and sensitivity in both the original and validation cohorts. Cytomegalovirus-associated TCR beta chains were listed, numbering around 150.

CDR1 and CDR2 from the germline V gene are SEHNR and FQNEAQ (reference sequence). There are 15 residues in the CDR3. Unmatched junction bases numbered 6, after V lost 3 bases and J lost 7 bases. For this clone: Antigen specificity is unknown.

Sequenced sample: PBMCs. This receptor was obtained from a woman under 30 in good health and CMV-seropositive. The J gene is TRBJ1-2, the V gene TRBV7-9, with 12 bases aligning to TRBD1. CDR3 residues: CASSFPGQGATGYTF. The CDR3, as DNA: TGTGCCAGCAGCTTTCCGGGACAGGGGGCTACTGGCTACACCTTC. Based on the CDR3 plus reference TRBV7-9 and TRBJ1-2, the full variable domain is DTGVSQNPRHKITKRGQNVTFRCDPISEHNRLYWYRQTLGQGPEFLTYFQNEAQLEKSRLLSDRFSAERPKGSFSTLEIQRTEQGDSAMYLCASSFPGQGATGYTFGSGTRLTVV.